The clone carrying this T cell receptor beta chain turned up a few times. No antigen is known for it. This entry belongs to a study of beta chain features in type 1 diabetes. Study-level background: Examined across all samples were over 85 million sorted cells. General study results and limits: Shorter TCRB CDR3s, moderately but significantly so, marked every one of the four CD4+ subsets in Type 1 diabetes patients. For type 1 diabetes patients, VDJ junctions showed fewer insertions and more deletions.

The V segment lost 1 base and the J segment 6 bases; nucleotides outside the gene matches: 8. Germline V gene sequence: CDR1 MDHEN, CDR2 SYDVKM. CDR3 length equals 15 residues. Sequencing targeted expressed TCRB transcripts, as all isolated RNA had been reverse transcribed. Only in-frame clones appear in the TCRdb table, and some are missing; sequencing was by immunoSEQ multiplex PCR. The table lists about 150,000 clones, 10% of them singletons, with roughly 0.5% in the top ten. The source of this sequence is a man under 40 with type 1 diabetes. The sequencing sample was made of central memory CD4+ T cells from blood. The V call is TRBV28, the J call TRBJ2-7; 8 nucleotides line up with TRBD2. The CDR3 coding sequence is TGTGCCAGCAGTTTATCGCCAGCGGGAGAACGCGAGCAGTACTTC. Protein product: CASSLSPAGEREQYF.